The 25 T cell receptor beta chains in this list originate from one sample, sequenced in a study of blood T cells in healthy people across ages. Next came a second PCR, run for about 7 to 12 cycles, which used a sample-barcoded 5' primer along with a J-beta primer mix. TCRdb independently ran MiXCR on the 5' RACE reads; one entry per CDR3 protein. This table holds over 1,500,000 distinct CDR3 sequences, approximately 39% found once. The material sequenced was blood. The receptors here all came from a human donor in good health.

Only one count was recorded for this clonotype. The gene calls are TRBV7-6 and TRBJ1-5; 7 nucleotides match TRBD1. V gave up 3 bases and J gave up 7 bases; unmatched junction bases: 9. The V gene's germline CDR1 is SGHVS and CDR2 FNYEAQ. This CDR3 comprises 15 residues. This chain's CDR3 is CASSLVGGAGQPQHF. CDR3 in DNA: TGTGCCAGCAGCTTGGTAGGGGGCGCCGGGCAGCCCCAGCATTTT. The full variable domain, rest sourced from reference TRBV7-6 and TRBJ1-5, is GAGVSQSPRYKVTKRGQDVALRCDPISGHVSLYWYRQALGQGPEFLTYFNYEAQQDKSGLPNDRFSAERPEGSISTLTIQRTEQRDSAMYRCASSLVGGAGQPQHFGDGTRLSIL.

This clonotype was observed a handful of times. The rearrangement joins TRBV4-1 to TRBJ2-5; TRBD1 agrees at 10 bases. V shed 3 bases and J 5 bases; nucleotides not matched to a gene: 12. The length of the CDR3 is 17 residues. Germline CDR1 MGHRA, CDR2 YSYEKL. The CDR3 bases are TGCGCCAGCAGCCACCAATCTCAGACAGGGGGCGTGGAGACCCAGTACTTC. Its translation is CASSHQSQTGGVETQYF.

The CDR3 reads CSAVIGLNTGELFF. CDR3 DNA sequence: TGCAGCGCCGTAATCGGTCTAAACACCGGGGAGCTGTTTTTT. This chain joins TRBV29-1 and TRBJ2-2; the D is unclear. V was trimmed by 7 bases and J by 2 bases, leaving 14 bases between them. Germline values: CDR1 SQVTM, CDR2 ANQGSEA. CDR3 length: 14 residues.

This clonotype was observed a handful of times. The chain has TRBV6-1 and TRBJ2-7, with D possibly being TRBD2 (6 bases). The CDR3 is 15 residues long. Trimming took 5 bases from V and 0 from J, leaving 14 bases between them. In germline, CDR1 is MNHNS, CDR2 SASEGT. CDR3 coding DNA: TGTGCCAGCAGTAGAGGAGGGCAAAGCTCCTACGAGCAGTACTTC. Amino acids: CASSRGGQSSYEQYF.

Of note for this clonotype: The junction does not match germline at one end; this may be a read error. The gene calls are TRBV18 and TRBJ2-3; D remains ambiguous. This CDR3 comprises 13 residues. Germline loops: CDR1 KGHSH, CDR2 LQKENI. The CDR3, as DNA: TGTGCCGGCTCACCACGGTCAATAGATACGCAGTATTTT. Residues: CAGSPRSIDTQYF.

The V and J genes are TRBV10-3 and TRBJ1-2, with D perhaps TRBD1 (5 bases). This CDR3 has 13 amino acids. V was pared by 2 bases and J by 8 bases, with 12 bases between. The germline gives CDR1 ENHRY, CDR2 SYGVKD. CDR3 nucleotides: TGTGCCATCAGTGAGGTGGAGGGGTGCGGCTACACCTTC. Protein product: CAISEVEGCGYTF.

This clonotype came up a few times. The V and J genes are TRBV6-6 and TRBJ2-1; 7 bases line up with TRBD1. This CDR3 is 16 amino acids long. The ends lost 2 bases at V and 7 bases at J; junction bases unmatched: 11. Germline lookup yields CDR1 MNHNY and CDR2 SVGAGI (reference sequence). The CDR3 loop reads CASSYPADRVRNEQFF. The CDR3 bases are TGTGCCAGCAGTTACCCGGCCGACAGGGTTAGGAATGAGCAGTTCTTC.

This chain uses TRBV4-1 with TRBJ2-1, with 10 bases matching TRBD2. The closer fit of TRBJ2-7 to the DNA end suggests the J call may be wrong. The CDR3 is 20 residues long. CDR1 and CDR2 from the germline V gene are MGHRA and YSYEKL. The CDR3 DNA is TGCGCCAGCAGCCAAGGCCCGCCTCTAGCGGGGGCCTCCTCCTACAATGAGCAGTACTTC. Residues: CASSQGPPLAGASSYNEQYF.

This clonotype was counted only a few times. The CDR3, as DNA: TGTGCCATCAGTGAGGAACTAGCGGGGGCGAATACGCAGTATTTT. Translated: CAISEELAGANTQYF. The rearrangement uses TRBV10-3 and TRBJ2-3; 11 positions agree with TRBD2. The J segment lost 7 bases and the V segment lost 2 bases, leaving 5 bases of the junction unmatched. Germline values: CDR1 ENHRY, CDR2 SYGVKD. The CDR3 is 15 residues long.

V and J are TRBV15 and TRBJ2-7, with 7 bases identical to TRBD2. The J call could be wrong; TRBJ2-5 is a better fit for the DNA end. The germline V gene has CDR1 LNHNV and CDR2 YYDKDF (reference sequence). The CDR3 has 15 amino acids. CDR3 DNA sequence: TGTGCCACCAGCAGACCCCCGGGACTACTAGAGACCCAGTACTTC. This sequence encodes CATSRPPGLLETQYF.

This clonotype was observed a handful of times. The chain's CDR3 is CSARQGEYEQYF. The DNA for the CDR3 is TGCAGTGCGCGACAGGGGGAGTACGAGCAGTACTTC. The chain carries TRBV20-1 and TRBJ2-7; 9 nucleotides line up with TRBD1. The CDR3 is 12 amino acids. Germline loops: CDR1 DFQATT, CDR2 SNEGSKA (reference sequence). The ends lost 6 bases at V and 4 bases at J; junction bases unmatched: 4.

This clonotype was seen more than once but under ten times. CDR3 sequence reads: CASSPTGTGPHEQYF. The CDR3, as DNA: TGCGCCAGCAGCCCAACCGGGACAGGGCCCCACGAGCAGTACTTC. J is TRBJ2-4 and V is TRBV5-1; 9 nucleotides line up with TRBD1. The closer fit of TRBJ2-7 to the DNA end suggests the J call may be wrong. There are 15 residues in the CDR3. Germline V CDR1 and CDR2: SGHRS, YFSETQ.

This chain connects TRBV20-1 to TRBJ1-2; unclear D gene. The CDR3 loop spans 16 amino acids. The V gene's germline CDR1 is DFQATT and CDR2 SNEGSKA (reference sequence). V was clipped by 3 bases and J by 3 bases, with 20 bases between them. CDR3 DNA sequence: TGCAGTGCTAGGGAGGTATGGCGAAGGGCCGACTATGGCTACACCTTC. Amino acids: CSAREVWRRADYGYTF.

The CDR3 DNA follows: TGCGCCAGCAGCCGGGGACTAGCGGGGGGAACCTACGAGCAGTACTTC. This gives the protein CASSRGLAGGTYEQYF. The rearrangement uses TRBV4-1 and TRBJ2-7; 15 positions agree with TRBD2. J gave up 2 bases and V 4 bases, and 3 bases lay outside the gene matches. The germline V gene has CDR1 MGHRA and CDR2 YSYEKL. There are 16 residues in the CDR3.

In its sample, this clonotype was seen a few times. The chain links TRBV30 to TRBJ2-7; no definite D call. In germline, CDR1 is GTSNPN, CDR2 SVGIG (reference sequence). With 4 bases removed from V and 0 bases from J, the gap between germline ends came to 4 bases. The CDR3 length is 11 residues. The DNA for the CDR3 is TGTGCCTGGACACTCTCCTACGAGCAGTACTTC. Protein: CAWTLSYEQYF. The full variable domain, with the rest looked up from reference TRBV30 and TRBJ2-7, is SQTIHQWPATLVQPVGSPLSLECTVEGTSNPNLYWYRQAAGRGLQLLFYSVGIGQISSEVPQNLSASRPQDRQFILSSKKLLLSDSGFYLCAWTLSYEQYFGPGTRLTVT.

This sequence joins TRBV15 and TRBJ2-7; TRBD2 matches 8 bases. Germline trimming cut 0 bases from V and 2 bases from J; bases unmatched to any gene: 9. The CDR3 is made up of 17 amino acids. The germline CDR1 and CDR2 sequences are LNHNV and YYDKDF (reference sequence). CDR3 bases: TGTGCCACCAGCAGAGACCTAATAGCGGGGCCTCCCTACGAGCAGTACGTC. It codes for CATSRDLIAGPPYEQYV.

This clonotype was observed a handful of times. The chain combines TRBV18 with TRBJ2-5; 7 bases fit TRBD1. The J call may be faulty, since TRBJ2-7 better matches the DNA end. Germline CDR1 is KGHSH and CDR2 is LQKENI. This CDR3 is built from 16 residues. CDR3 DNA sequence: TGTGCCAGCTCACCCCGAGGGACAGACACCTACTACGAGCAGTACTTC. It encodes CASSPRGTDTYYEQYF.

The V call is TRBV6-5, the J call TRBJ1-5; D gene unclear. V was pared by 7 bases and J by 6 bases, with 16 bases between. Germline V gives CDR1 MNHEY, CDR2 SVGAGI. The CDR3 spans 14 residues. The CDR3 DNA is TGTGCCAGCACCCACGTGGAGGGTGGTCAGCCCCAGCATTTT. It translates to CASTHVEGGQPQHF.

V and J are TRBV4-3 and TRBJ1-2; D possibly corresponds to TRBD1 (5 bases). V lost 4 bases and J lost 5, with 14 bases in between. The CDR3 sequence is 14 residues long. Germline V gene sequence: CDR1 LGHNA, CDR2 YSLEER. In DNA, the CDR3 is TGCGCCAGCAGCCTCGATGCAGGGAGGTATGGCTACACCTTC. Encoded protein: CASSLDAGRYGYTF.

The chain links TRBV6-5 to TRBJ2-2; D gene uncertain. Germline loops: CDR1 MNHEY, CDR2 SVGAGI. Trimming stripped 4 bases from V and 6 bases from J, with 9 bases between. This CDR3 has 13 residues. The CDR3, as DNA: TGTGCCAGCAGTTCGAAGGTGGCCGGGGAGCTGTTTTTT. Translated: CASSSKVAGELFF.

CDR3 loop: CASSLLPHSNQPQHF. In DNA form, the CDR3 reads TGTGCCAGCAGTCTTCTGCCCCATAGCAATCAGCCCCAGCATTTT. The chain couples TRBV12-3 or TRBV12-4 to TRBJ1-5; D is unclear. This CDR3 has 15 residues. V lost 5 bases and J 0 bases, leaving 11 bases between the germline ends.

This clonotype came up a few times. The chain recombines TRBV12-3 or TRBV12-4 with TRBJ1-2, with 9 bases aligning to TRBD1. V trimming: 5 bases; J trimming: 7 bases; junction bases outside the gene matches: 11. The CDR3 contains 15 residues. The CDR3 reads CASSPPDRGLGGYTF. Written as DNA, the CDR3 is TGTGCCAGCAGTCCCCCTGACAGGGGGTTAGGTGGCTACACCTTC.

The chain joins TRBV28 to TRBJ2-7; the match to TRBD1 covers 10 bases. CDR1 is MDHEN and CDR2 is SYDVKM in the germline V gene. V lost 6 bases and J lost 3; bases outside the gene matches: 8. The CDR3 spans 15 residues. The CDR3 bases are TGTGCCAGCAGGCCAACCGGGACAGGGGACTACGAGCAGTACTTC. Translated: CASRPTGTGDYEQYF.

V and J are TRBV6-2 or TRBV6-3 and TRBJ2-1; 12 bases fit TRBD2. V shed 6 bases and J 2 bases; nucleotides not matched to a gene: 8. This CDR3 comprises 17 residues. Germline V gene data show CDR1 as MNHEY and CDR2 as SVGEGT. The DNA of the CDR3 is TGTGCCAGCAGCTCTAGCGGGGGGGCCTGGGCCTACAATGAGCAGTTCTTC. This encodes CASSSSGGAWAYNEQFF.

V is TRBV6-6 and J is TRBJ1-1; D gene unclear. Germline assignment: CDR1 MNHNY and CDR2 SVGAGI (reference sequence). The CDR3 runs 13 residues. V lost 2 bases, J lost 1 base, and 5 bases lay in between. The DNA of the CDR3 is TGTGCCAGCAGTTACGAGAAGAACACTGAAGCTTTCTTT. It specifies CASSYEKNTEAFF.